This T cell receptor (beta chain) is from a study of OX40 agonist ivuxolimab in advanced cancers. Study-wide results and caveats: Researchers report that CD8+ T cells had, on average, more expanded clones than CD4+.

Trimming removed 5 bases at V and 3 bases at J, with 10 bases between. The CDR3 length is 13 residues. In germline, CDR1 is MNHNS, CDR2 SASEGT. Using immunoSEQ multiplex PCR, the repertoire was profiled, and TCRdb retains in-frame clones only, with some absent. The sample lists under 70,000 clones; approximately 92% were seen once. Worth noting for this clone: What it binds is not known.

Blood was sampled at baseline, cycle 4 day 1, and cycle 7 day 1. The clonotype was recovered from an adult with an advanced solid tumor such as melanoma, head and neck, liver or kidney cancer. The sample in question was CD4+ or CD8+ T cells sorted from blood, obtained in a trial of the OX40 agonist ivuxolimab. The chain employs TRBV6-1 and TRBJ1-2; D not resolved. The CDR3 DNA follows: TGTGCCAGCAGTTTCGGGTCTTACTATGGCTACACCTTC. It specifies CASSFGSYYGYTF.